These 11 T cell receptor beta chains originate from one sample sequenced in a study of T cell responses to AZD1222 COVID-19 vaccine. TCRdb's table, derived via immunoSEQ multiplex PCR, lists solely in-frame clones and lacks some. The data show roughly 150,000 clones, 92% seen once. The source was peripheral blood, collected on day 0 of AZD1222 vaccination. The receptor source for this set is an adult in good health.

V gene TRBV5-1 combines with J gene TRBJ2-7; D unresolved. CDR1 and CDR2 (germline): SGHRS, YFSETQ. This CDR3 spans 13 amino acids. Between the trimmed V and J ends, which lost 2 bases and 4 bases, there was a span of 10 bases. The CDR3 is CASSFGLMYEQYF. CDR3 DNA sequence: TGCGCCAGCAGCTTCGGCTTGATGTACGAGCAGTACTTC. Combining the CDR3 with reference TRBV5-1 and TRBJ2-7 gives the whole variable domain KAGVTQTPRYLIKTRGQQVTLSCSPISGHRSVSWYQQTPGQGLQFLFEYFSETQRNKGNFPGRFSGRQFSNSRSEMNVSTLELGDSALYLCASSFGLMYEQYFGPGTRLTVT.

This clone was counted once. The chain carries TRBV4-1 and TRBJ1-6, with D tentatively TRBD1 (6 bases). CDR3 length equals 15 residues. Looked up from germline, CDR1 is MGHRA and CDR2 is YSYEKL. V was clipped by 3 bases and J by 9 bases, with 15 bases between them. The CDR3 reads CASSHLGQRGSPLHF. CDR3 sequence (DNA): TGCGCCAGCAGCCACCTGGGACAAAGGGGTTCACCCCTCCACTTT.

This sequence joins TRBV14 and TRBJ1-3; D is unclear. The length of the CDR3 is 17 residues. The germline V gene encodes CDR1 SGHDN and CDR2 FVKESK. V lost 0 bases to trimming and J lost 0 bases, with 12 bases between them. In DNA, the CDR3 is TGTGCCAGCAGCCAAGATAGTAACAGAAACTCTGGAAACACCATATATTTT. Its protein is CASSQDSNRNSGNTIYF.

V gene TRBV7-2 combines with J gene TRBJ1-5; no reliable D call. The V and J ends lost 3 bases and 0 bases respectively, with 12 bases between them. The CDR3 covers 16 residues. The germline V gene has CDR1 SGHTA and CDR2 FQGNSA. Here the CDR3 reads CASSFDLGTSNQPQHF. In DNA, the CDR3 is TGTGCCAGCAGCTTCGATCTGGGAACTAGCAATCAGCCCCAGCATTTT.

The rearrangement links TRBV5-8 to TRBJ1-2; TRBD1 matches at 8 bases. V lost 0 bases to trimming and J lost 5 bases; unmatched junction nucleotides: 6. Germline lookup yields CDR1 SGHTS and CDR2 YDEGEE. CDR3 size: 15 residues. The CDR3 bases are TGTGCCAGCAGCTTGGATACAGGGGGGGATTATGGCTACACCTTC. Its protein is CASSLDTGGDYGYTF.

The gene calls are TRBV25-1 and TRBJ1-1; D possibly corresponds to TRBD1 (5 bases). The CDR3 sequence is 16 residues long. The V gene lost 1 base and the J gene lost 3 bases, with 15 bases spanning the gap. The germline CDR1 and CDR2 sequences are MGHDK and SYGVNS. The CDR3: CASSESGVQLDTEAFF. CDR3 sequence (DNA): TGTGCCAGCAGTGAATCGGGGGTGCAGCTGGACACTGAAGCTTTCTTT.

This rearrangement joins TRBV29-1 to TRBJ2-5; perhaps TRBD2 as D (6 bases). Germline values: CDR1 SQVTM, CDR2 ANQGSEA. Trimming shortened V by 5 bases and J by 5 bases, and 12 bases separated the two germline ends. The CDR3 runs to 12 residues. The CDR3 is CSVLYGGETQYF. The DNA of the CDR3 is TGCAGCGTTTTGTACGGAGGGGAGACCCAGTACTTC.

The chain links TRBV6-5 to TRBJ1-1, with D possibly matching TRBD1 (6 bases). Trimming removed 6 bases from V and 1 base from J, with 15 bases in between. Germline V gene lookup returns CDR1 MNHEY and CDR2 SVGAGI. CDR3 length equals 15 residues. The DNA of the CDR3 is TGTGCCAGCAGGGGGACAAGCAGAAAGAACACTGAAGCTTTCTTT. Its translation: CASRGTSRKNTEAFF.

Note on this clone: This sample includes further DNA sequences coding for the same CDR3. The chain employs TRBV25-1 and TRBJ1-2; 8 positions agree with TRBD1. With 4 bases clipped from V and 5 bases from J, the junction kept 0 bases outside the gene matches. The CDR3 extends over 12 amino acids. CDR1 and CDR2 (germline): MGHDK, SYGVNS. The CDR3: CASSGTGYGYTF. DNA for the CDR3: TGTGCCAGCAGTGGGACAGGGTATGGCTACACCTTC.

In DNA, the CDR3 is TGTGCCGTCCGGGACTCCCTAAACCAAGAGACCCAGTACTTC. Its translation is CAVRDSLNQETQYF. The chain joins TRBV10-3 to TRBJ2-5; D might be TRBD2 (6 bases). CDR1 ENHRY and CDR2 SYGVKD come from the germline V gene. The V end was cut by 11 bases, the J end by 0 bases, with 16 bases between. The CDR3 is 14 amino acids.

This chain uses TRBV19 with TRBJ2-6; D unresolved. In germline, CDR1 is LNHDA, CDR2 SQIVND (reference sequence). V dropped 6 bases and J dropped 7 bases, with 28 bases sitting between them. CDR3 length equals 19 residues. CDR3 DNA sequence: TGTGCCAGTAGAGGGTCCGACCCAAAAACACCCTCTTCAGCCAACGTCCTGACTTTC. This gives the protein CASRGSDPKTPSSANVLTF.